This entry lists 32 T cell receptor beta chains sequenced from one sample in a study of blood T cells in healthy people across ages. The use of a sample-barcoded 5' primer and a J-beta primer mix characterized a second PCR of roughly 6 to 11 cycles. TCRdb itself ran the 5' RACE reads through MiXCR, one entry per CDR3 protein. The sample has 760,000 or so distinct CDR3 sequences, 25% seen once. The same data also went into a second study, on T cells of mothers and their children.

The sample comprised blood. These receptor sequences come from a boy aged 10-17 years in good health.

In its sample, this clonotype was seen a few times. The chain carries TRBV20-1 and TRBJ1-5; tentative D call: TRBD1 (6 bases). CDR3 length equals 17 residues. V lost 0 bases and J lost 3, with 18 bases in between. Germline CDR1 is DFQATT and CDR2 is SNEGSKA (reference sequence). Here the CDR3 DNA reads TGCAGTGCTAGAGATGCGGCACGGGGGCAAGACAATCAGCCCCAGCATTTT. Protein product: CSARDAARGQDNQPQHF.

The chain is built from TRBV28 and TRBJ1-2; D call uncertain. Germline assignment: CDR1 MDHEN and CDR2 SYDVKM. The CDR3 has 11 amino acids. The V gene lost 6 bases and the J gene lost 8 bases, with 10 bases spanning the gap. The CDR3 is CASRPPEGYTF. The CDR3 DNA follows: TGTGCCAGCAGACCGCCCGAAGGCTACACCTTC.

The sample holds a few counts of this clonotype. The chain couples TRBV6-2 or TRBV6-3 to TRBJ2-1, with 10 bases fitting TRBD2. J gave up 9 bases and V 6 bases, and 11 bases lay outside the gene matches. CDR3 length: 15 amino acids. CDR1 is MNHEY, CDR2 SVGEGT, per germline. The CDR3 region is CASSRGASGGAEQFF. CDR3 nucleotide sequence: TGTGCCAGCAGCCGCGGGGCTAGCGGGGGAGCTGAGCAGTTCTTC.

This chain connects TRBV7-3 to TRBJ2-1; either TRBD1 or TRBD2 may fit D (5 bases each). The CDR3 extends over 15 amino acids. V dropped 1 base and J dropped 6 bases, with 13 bases sitting between them. The germline V gene has CDR1 SGHTA and CDR2 FQGTGA. CDR3 loop: CASSLRGLVGNEQFF. CDR3 sequence (DNA): TGTGCCAGCAGCTTAAGGGGGTTAGTAGGCAATGAGCAGTTCTTC.

The chain is built from TRBV5-6 and TRBJ2-2; 9 bases fit TRBD1. The V segment lost 4 bases and the J segment 6 bases; nucleotides outside the gene matches: 7. This CDR3 is built from 15 residues. Germline V gives CDR1 SGHDT, CDR2 YYEEEE. The CDR3 region is CASSIQTGGPGELFF. DNA for the CDR3: TGTGCCAGCAGCATACAGACAGGGGGTCCCGGGGAGCTGTTTTTT. Full variable domain (missing parts from reference TRBV5-6 and TRBJ2-2): DAGVTQSPTHLIKTRGQQVTLRCSPKSGHDTVSWYQQALGQGPQFIFQYYEEEERQRGNFPDRFSGHQFPNYSSELNVNALLLGDSALYLCASSIQTGGPGELFFGEGSRLTVL.

The chain is built from TRBV12-3 or TRBV12-4 and TRBJ2-7; possibly TRBD1 for D (5 bases). V gave up 4 bases and J gave up 3 bases, with 16 bases separating them. The CDR3 length is 15 residues. The CDR3 is CASSSDKNMIYEQYF. The CDR3 DNA sequence: TGTGCCAGCAGTTCGGACAAAAACATGATCTACGAGCAGTACTTC.

There are a few counts of this clonotype. The chain uses TRBV7-2 and TRBJ1-2; 7 bases line up with TRBD1. Germline V gives CDR1 SGHTA, CDR2 FQGNSA. This CDR3 is built from 15 residues. J was trimmed by 8 bases and V by 6 bases; bases with no gene match: 15. CDR3 residues: CASRPGGGGGRGYTF. In DNA form, the CDR3 reads TGTGCCAGCAGGCCAGGAGGAGGGGGCGGGCGAGGCTACACCTTC.

A few counts support this clonotype. The J gene is TRBJ2-5, the V gene TRBV2, with TRBD2 matching 8 bases. The DNA end is a closer match to TRBJ2-1, so the J assignment may be wrong. The germline V gene has CDR1 SNHLY and CDR2 FYNNEI. This CDR3 is built from 15 residues. The CDR3 region has the DNA TGTGCCAGCATCTGGGCGCCCCGCGCGGGGGGTGAGCAGTTCTTC. As protein: CASIWAPRAGGEQFF.

The chain is built from TRBV5-1 and TRBJ2-5, with a possible D match to TRBD1 (6 bases). The DNA end lines up better with TRBJ2-1; the J call may be wrong. The germline V gene encodes CDR1 SGHRS and CDR2 YFSETQ. The CDR3 covers 16 residues. The CDR3 region has the DNA TGCGCCAGCAGCTTGGGATGGGGGACACCTTCACTCGAGCAGTTCTTC. Translating gives CASSLGWGTPSLEQFF.

This rearrangement joins TRBV6-1 to TRBJ2-5; no firm D call. The V and J ends lost 2 bases and 2 bases respectively, with 9 bases between them. The germline CDR1 and CDR2 sequences are MNHNS and SASEGT. The length of the CDR3 is 14 residues. The CDR3 loop reads CASSELGFQETQYF. The CDR3 bases are TGTGCCAGCAGTGAACTAGGCTTTCAAGAGACCCAGTACTTC.

This sequence joins TRBV5-1 and TRBJ1-3, with a possible D match to TRBD1 (6 bases). Trimming took off 0 bases at V and 5 bases at J, with 15 bases between the two ends. The CDR3 extends over 16 amino acids. Per the germline V gene, CDR1 is SGHRS and CDR2 is YFSETQ. This chain's CDR3 is CASSLAGTLGRNTIYF. CDR3 coding DNA: TGCGCCAGCAGCTTGGCCGGGACACTCGGACGAAACACCATATATTTT.

The genes are TRBV20-1 and TRBJ2-5; D uncertain. Germline loops: CDR1 DFQATT, CDR2 SNEGSKA (reference sequence). Trimming cost V 1 base and J 3 bases, with 12 bases left between them. The CDR3 has 14 residues. The CDR3 DNA reads TGCAGTGCTAGAGCCGTCGGACCGAAAGAGACCCAGTACTTC. Protein: CSARAVGPKETQYF.

This sequence joins TRBV10-3 and TRBJ2-2, with 10 bases aligning to TRBD1. Germline V CDR1 and CDR2: ENHRY, SYGVKD. V was pared by 4 bases and J by 3 bases, with 5 bases of the junction left unmatched. The CDR3 is made up of 16 amino acids. The CDR3 DNA follows: TGTGCCATCAGTGCGGACAGGGGGATCGACACCGGGGAGCTGTTTTTT. Its protein product is CAISADRGIDTGELFF.

This clonotype was found a few times. A read error may produce the germline difference seen at one junction end. This chain uses TRBV27 with TRBJ2-3; 9 nucleotides agree with TRBD2. CDR1 and CDR2 (germline): MNHEY, SMNVEV (reference sequence). This CDR3 contains 14 residues. The CDR3 nucleotides read TGTGCCAGCAGCAGCCGACCCAGGGTGGCGGGGGGGCAATTT. Encoded protein: CASSSRPRVAGGQF.

This clonotype was detected only a few times. The rearrangement links TRBV29-1 to TRBJ2-7; a possible D gene is TRBD2 (6 bases). In germline, CDR1 is SQVTM, CDR2 ANQGSEA. The CDR3 is 13 residues long. V was shortened by 6 bases and J by 2 bases, with 14 bases between the two germline ends. The CDR3 DNA reads TGCAGCGTCGCCCCGGGAGTTGCCTACGAGCAGTACTTC. It codes for CSVAPGVAYEQYF.

The J gene is TRBJ2-4, the V gene TRBV7-2, with D tentatively TRBD1 (5 bases). V lost 1 base to trimming and J lost 2 bases, with 12 bases between them. The germline CDR1 and CDR2 sequences are SGHTA and FQGNSA. The CDR3 runs 16 residues. This chain's CDR3 is CASSLDRGNTKNIQYF. CDR3 in DNA: TGTGCCAGCAGCTTAGATAGGGGTAATACCAAAAACATTCAGTACTTC.

V usage is TRBV11-2 and J usage is TRBJ1-3; no reliable D call. The CDR3 has 14 amino acids. Trimming removed 5 bases at V and 5 bases at J, with 13 bases between. Germline CDR1 is SGHAT and CDR2 is FQNNGV. CDR3 in amino acids: CASSPAGRRNTIYF. The CDR3 bases are TGTGCCAGCAGCCCCGCCGGGAGAAGAAACACCATATATTTT.

This clonotype appeared a few times. CDR3 DNA sequence: TGTGCCAGCAGCTTCATAGCGGGAGGGTACCAAGAGACCCAGTACTTC. Its protein is CASSFIAGGYQETQYF. The chain recombines TRBV7-2 with TRBJ2-5, with 11 nucleotides matching TRBD2. Trimming cost V 3 bases and J 0 bases; bases outside gene matches: 3. This CDR3 contains 16 residues. Germline-derived CDR1 and CDR2 are SGHTA and FQGNSA.

This clonotype came up a few times. The chain recombines TRBV13 with TRBJ2-1; TRBD1 aligns across 7 bases. The length of the CDR3 is 15 residues. In germline, CDR1 is PRHDT, CDR2 FYEKMQ (reference sequence). After removal of 3 bases from V and 5 bases from J, the junction contained 7 bases not matched to a gene. CDR3 DNA sequence: TGTGCCAGCAGCTTCGGGACAGCCATCCACAATGAGCAGTTCTTC. This codes for CASSFGTAIHNEQFF.

There are many counts of this clonotype. The V and J genes are TRBV7-6 and TRBJ2-2; 10 bases line up with TRBD2. Losses at the gene ends were 2 bases for V and 0 bases for J; bases not matched to a gene: 9. This CDR3 has 19 residues. The germline CDR1 and CDR2 sequences are SGHVS and FNYEAQ. The CDR3 coding sequence is TGTGCCAGCAGCTTAAATGGGCTAGCGGGGGACACGAACACCGGGGAGCTGTTTTTT. Encoded protein: CASSLNGLAGDTNTGELFF.

This clonotype was picked up a small number of times. V and J are TRBV12-3 or TRBV12-4 and TRBJ1-1; D possibly corresponds to TRBD1 (6 bases). There are 15 residues in the CDR3. Trimming shortened V by 2 bases and J by 5 bases, and 15 bases separated the two germline ends. The CDR3 sequence: CASSLSRGGRTEAFF. In DNA, the CDR3 is TGTGCCAGCAGTTTAAGCAGGGGAGGTCGGACTGAAGCTTTCTTT.

This clonotype occurred a few times. The V call is TRBV4-1, the J call TRBJ1-1; TRBD1 might be the D (5 bases). Germline CDR1 is MGHRA and CDR2 is YSYEKL. CDR3 length equals 14 residues. V lost 2 bases and J 1 base, leaving 8 bases between the germline ends. The CDR3 protein is CASSQTGQNTEAFF. For the CDR3, the DNA is TGCGCCAGCAGCCAAACAGGTCAGAACACTGAAGCTTTCTTT.

The chain is built from TRBV28 and TRBJ2-1, with unresolved D. Trimming removed 3 bases at V and 7 bases at J, with 10 bases between. The CDR3 has 13 amino acids. Germline lookup yields CDR1 MDHEN and CDR2 SYDVKM. CDR3 sequence (DNA): TGTGCCAGCAGTTTCCTACCAAGAAATGAGCAGTTCTTC. It codes for CASSFLPRNEQFF.

This chain connects TRBV20-1 to TRBJ2-7; 7 positions agree with TRBD2. The CDR3 length is 12 residues. With 8 bases clipped from V and 1 base from J, the junction kept 5 bases outside the gene matches. Germline values: CDR1 DFQATT, CDR2 SNEGSKA (reference sequence). The CDR3 is CSYQRGSYEQYF. In DNA, the CDR3 is TGCAGTTATCAGCGGGGATCCTACGAGCAGTACTTC.

A few counts support this clonotype. An end of the junction does not agree with germline; a read error may underlie this. J is TRBJ2-3 and V is TRBV7-9; D remains unclear. CDR3 length: 11 amino acids. CDR1 SEHNR and CDR2 FQNEAQ come from the germline V gene (reference sequence). The CDR3 DNA is TGTGCCAGCAATCCCGCAGACACGCAGTATTTT. Protein: CASNPADTQYF.

This clonotype showed up just a few times. V is TRBV29-1 and J is TRBJ2-5; perhaps TRBD2 as D (5 bases). V gave up 3 bases and J gave up 1 base, with 12 bases separating them. Germline CDR1 and CDR2: SQVTM and ANQGSEA. The CDR3 contains 14 residues. Here the CDR3 DNA reads TGCAGCGTTGATAAATCCGGGGTCCAAGAGACCCAGTACTTC. This codes for CSVDKSGVQETQYF.

There are a few counts of this clonotype. The CDR3 sequence is CASTLNRDPQYF. The CDR3 DNA reads TGTGCCAGCACTTTAAACCGGGATCCGCAGTACTTC. The genes are TRBV2 and TRBJ2-5; weak D call: TRBD2 (5 bases). V lost 7 bases, J lost 11 bases, and 17 bases lay in between. In germline, CDR1 is SNHLY, CDR2 FYNNEI. The CDR3 has 12 amino acids.

This clonotype was recorded only once. The rearrangement uses TRBV20-1 and TRBJ2-1, with TRBD2 matching 9 bases. The V gene's germline CDR1 is DFQATT and CDR2 SNEGSKA (reference sequence). The CDR3 spans 13 residues. The V and J ends lost 3 bases and 6 bases, in that order; junction bases with no gene match: 3. The CDR3 coding sequence is TGCAGTGCTAGGTCTAGCGGGATCAATGAGCAGTTCTTC. This translates into CSARSSGINEQFF.

The chain has TRBV3-1 and TRBJ1-1; D is unclear. Trimming removed 4 bases from V and 3 bases from J, with 9 bases in between. The germline V gene has CDR1 LGHDT and CDR2 YNNKEL (reference sequence). This CDR3 is built from 13 residues. CDR3 DNA: TGTGCCAGCAGCCCCTGGTTGGACACTGAAGCTTTCTTT. Protein sequence: CASSPWLDTEAFF.

This clonotype turned up a few times. The V call is TRBV6-5, the J call TRBJ2-5; TRBD2 aligns across 12 bases. V lost 2 bases and J lost 5; bases outside the gene matches: 9. Germline lookup yields CDR1 MNHEY and CDR2 SVGAGI. The CDR3 runs 17 residues. The chain's CDR3 is CASSYPTSGRSPETQYF. CDR3 sequence (DNA): TGTGCCAGCAGTTACCCAACTAGCGGGAGGAGTCCGGAGACCCAGTACTTC.

This clonotype was seen a few times. The chain employs TRBV10-3 and TRBJ2-7; 7 nucleotides agree with TRBD1. The V and J ends lost 2 bases and 6 bases, in that order; junction bases with no gene match: 10. Per the germline V gene, CDR1 is ENHRY and CDR2 is SYGVKD. The CDR3 length is 15 residues. The CDR3, as DNA: TGTGCCATCAGTGAGGCACGGGACAGAGAGTTCGAGCAGTACTTC. Residues: CAISEARDREFEQYF.

This clonotype was seen a handful of times. The gene calls are TRBV29-1 and TRBJ2-3, with D possibly TRBD2 on 5 matching bases. Germline V CDR1 and CDR2: SQVTM, ANQGSEA. This CDR3 region has 11 residues. V lost 4 bases to trimming and J lost 7 bases, with 9 bases between them. CDR3 sequence: CSVAGGYTQYF. The CDR3 coding sequence is TGCAGCGTTGCTGGCGGGTATACGCAGTATTTT.